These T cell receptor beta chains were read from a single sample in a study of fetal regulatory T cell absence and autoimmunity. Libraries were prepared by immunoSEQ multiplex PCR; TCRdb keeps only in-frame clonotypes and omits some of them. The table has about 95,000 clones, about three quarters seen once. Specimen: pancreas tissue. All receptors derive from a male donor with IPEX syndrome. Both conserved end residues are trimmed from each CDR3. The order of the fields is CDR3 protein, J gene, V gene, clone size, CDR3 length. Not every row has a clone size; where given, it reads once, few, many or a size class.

cdr3_aa: ASSPGLQETQY; j_call: TRBJ2-5; v_call: TRBV18; clone_size: once; cdr3_length: 11
cdr3_aa: ASSRNRAYEQY; j_call: TRBJ2-7; v_call: TRBV18; clone_size: NA; cdr3_length: 11
cdr3_aa: ASSETSYHEQY; j_call: TRBJ2-7; v_call: TRBV6-1; clone_size: NA; cdr3_length: 11
cdr3_aa: ASRVAGGVNEQF; j_call: TRBJ2-1; v_call: TRBV5-1; clone_size: NA; cdr3_length: 12
cdr3_aa: ASGQERTDTQY; j_call: TRBJ2-3; v_call: TRBV6-1; clone_size: NA; cdr3_length: 11
cdr3_aa: ASSFYRASYT; j_call: TRBJ1-2; v_call: TRBV2; clone_size: NA; cdr3_length: 10
cdr3_aa: ASSFNGLAYEQY; j_call: TRBJ2-7; v_call: TRBV5-1; clone_size: NA; cdr3_length: 12
cdr3_aa: ASSVGQGGGYT; j_call: TRBJ1-2; v_call: TRBV9; clone_size: NA; cdr3_length: 11
cdr3_aa: ASSAGQGRSDTQY; j_call: TRBJ2-3; v_call: TRBV9; clone_size: NA; cdr3_length: 13
cdr3_aa: ASSGTSGRAVNEQF; j_call: TRBJ2-1; v_call: TRBV19; clone_size: NA; cdr3_length: 14
cdr3_aa: ASSIDVTDTQY; j_call: TRBJ2-3; v_call: TRBV19; clone_size: NA; cdr3_length: 11
cdr3_aa: ASNKISPMGKSPFGYT; j_call: TRBJ1-2; v_call: TRBV11-1; clone_size: NA; cdr3_length: 16
cdr3_aa: ASRTSGGPDTQY; j_call: TRBJ2-3; v_call: TRBV2; clone_size: NA; cdr3_length: 12
cdr3_aa: SARRLEQF; j_call: TRBJ2-1; v_call: TRBV20-1; clone_size: NA; cdr3_length: 8
cdr3_aa: ASSLRGVMETQY; j_call: TRBJ2-5; v_call: TRBV27; clone_size: NA; cdr3_length: 12
cdr3_aa: ANPGLAGGGEQF; j_call: TRBJ2-1; v_call: TRBV10-1; clone_size: many; cdr3_length: 12
cdr3_aa: ASSSGPTYQPQH; j_call: TRBJ1-5; v_call: TRBV9; clone_size: NA; cdr3_length: 12
cdr3_aa: ASSPPGGDTEAF; j_call: TRBJ1-1; v_call: TRBV4-1; clone_size: NA; cdr3_length: 12
cdr3_aa: ASSLLAEKYNEQF; j_call: TRBJ2-1; v_call: TRBV5-8; clone_size: once; cdr3_length: 13
cdr3_aa: ASSQELGGVKNIQY; j_call: TRBJ2-4; v_call: TRBV4-3; clone_size: NA; cdr3_length: 14
cdr3_aa: ASSLDPLTEPNEQF; j_call: TRBJ2-1; v_call: TRBV5-6; clone_size: NA; cdr3_length: 14
cdr3_aa: ASSYGGGMNTEAF; j_call: TRBJ1-1; v_call: TRBV11-2; clone_size: few; cdr3_length: 13
cdr3_aa: ASSRGGDTEAF; j_call: TRBJ1-1; v_call: TRBV11-3; clone_size: NA; cdr3_length: 11
cdr3_aa: ASSDRVNQPQH; j_call: TRBJ1-5; v_call: TRBV5-4; clone_size: NA; cdr3_length: 11
cdr3_aa: ASSFGPVRETQY; j_call: TRBJ2-5; v_call: TRBV5-5; clone_size: NA; cdr3_length: 12
cdr3_aa: ASRKGLTSTYEQY; j_call: TRBJ2-7; v_call: TRBV2; clone_size: few; cdr3_length: 13
cdr3_aa: ASSPAGGANTGELF; j_call: TRBJ2-2; v_call: TRBV18; clone_size: NA; cdr3_length: 14
cdr3_aa: ARSPRGGREETQY; j_call: TRBJ2-5; v_call: TRBV5-3; clone_size: NA; cdr3_length: 13
cdr3_aa: ASRGPGIDEQY; j_call: TRBJ2-7; v_call: TRBV11-2; clone_size: NA; cdr3_length: 11